The TCR beta chain under discussion was sequenced for a study of OX40 agonist ivuxolimab in advanced cancers. Whole-study results and caveats: Individuals who were partial responders at 0.1-3.0 mg/kg had clonal expansion that ranked among the lowest.

In regard to this clone: The target antigen is unknown.

Repertoires were generated with immunoSEQ multiplex PCR, while TCRdb's copy carries only in-frame clones and drops some. The data contain about 60,000 clones, 80% to 90% of them singletons. V lost 10 bases, J lost 0 bases, and 7 bases stayed unmatched. Germline CDR1 and CDR2: LNHDA and SQIVND (reference sequence). This CDR3 spans 14 amino acids. The source is an adult with an advanced solid tumor such as melanoma, head and neck, liver or kidney cancer. The starting material was CD4+ or CD8+ T cells sorted from blood, obtained in a trial of the OX40 agonist ivuxolimab. This chain uses TRBV19 with TRBJ1-1; 8 bases fit TRBD1. The CDR3: CATETRGLNTEAFF. CDR3 bases: TGTGCCACCGAGACCAGGGGGCTGAACACTGAAGCTTTCTTT.